This entry is about one TCR beta chain. The data originate from a study of memory CD4+ T cells and cytomegalovirus serostatus. Using immunoSEQ multiplex PCR, the repertoire was profiled, and TCRdb retains in-frame clones only, with some absent. The repertoire has just over 45,000 clones, roughly 73% of them found once; the top ten carry about 0.6%. The CDR3 covers 18 residues. Germline V gene lookup returns CDR1 SGDLS and CDR2 YYNGEE. After removal of 0 bases from V and 1 base from J, the junction contained 9 bases not matched to a gene. Single viable CD3+CD4+CD8-CD45RO+ cells were sorted as the memory CD4+ T cells.

Source material: memory CD4+ T cells from blood. J is TRBJ1-1 and V is TRBV9, with TRBD1 identical over 10 bases. The sequence was collected from an adult in good health and CMV-seronegative. The DNA of the CDR3 is TGTGCCAGCAGCGTAGGAGCCAGGGACAGGGGACCGAACACTGAAGCTTTCTTT. It yields the protein CASSVGARDRGPNTEAFF. The full variable domain, its missing parts supplied by reference TRBV9 and TRBJ1-1, is DSGVTQTPKHLITATGQRVTLRCSPRSGDLSVYWYQQSLDQGLQFLIQYYNGEERAKGNILERFSAQQFPDLHSELNLSSLELGDSALYFCASSVGARDRGPNTEAFFGQGTRLTVV.